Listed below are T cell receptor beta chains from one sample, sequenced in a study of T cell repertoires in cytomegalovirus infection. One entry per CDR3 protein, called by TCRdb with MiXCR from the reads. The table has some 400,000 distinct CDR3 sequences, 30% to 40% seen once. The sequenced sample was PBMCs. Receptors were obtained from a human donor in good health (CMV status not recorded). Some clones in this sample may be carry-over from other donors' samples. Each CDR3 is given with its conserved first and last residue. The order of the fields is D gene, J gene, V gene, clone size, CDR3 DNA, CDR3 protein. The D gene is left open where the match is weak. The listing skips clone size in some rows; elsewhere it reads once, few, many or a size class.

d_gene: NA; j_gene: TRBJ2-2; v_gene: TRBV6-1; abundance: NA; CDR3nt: TGTGCCAGCATGCAGGCCGGGGAGCTGTTTTTT; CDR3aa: CASMQAGELFF
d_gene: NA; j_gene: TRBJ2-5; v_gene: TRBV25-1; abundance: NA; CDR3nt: TGTGCCAGCAGTGCGACCCGGGAGACCCAGTACTTC; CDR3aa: CASSATRETQYF
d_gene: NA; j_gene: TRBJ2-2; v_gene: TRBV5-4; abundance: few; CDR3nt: TGTGCCAGCAGCCAGGGACACGCGAACACCGGGGAGCTGTTTTTT; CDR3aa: CASSQGHANTGELFF
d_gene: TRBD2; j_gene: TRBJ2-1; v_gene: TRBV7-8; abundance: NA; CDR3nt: TGTGCCAGCAGCTTATCTCAGCGGGGGGGATACAATGAGCAGTTCTTC; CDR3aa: CASSLSQRGGYNEQFF
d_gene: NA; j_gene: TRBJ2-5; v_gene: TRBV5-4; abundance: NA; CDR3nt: TGTGCCAGCACCGTTACCGGGACGGTTGGAGAGACCCAGTACTTC; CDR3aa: CASTVTGTVGETQYF
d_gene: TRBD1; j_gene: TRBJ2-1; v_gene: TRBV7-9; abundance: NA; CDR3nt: TGTGCCAGCAGCAACCGGGACAGTCACCCCAATGAGCAGTTCTTC; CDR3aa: CASSNRDSHPNEQFF
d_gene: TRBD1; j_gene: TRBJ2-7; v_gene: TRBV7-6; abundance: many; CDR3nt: TGTGCCAGCAGCGGGACAGGGGCCGAGCAGTACTTC; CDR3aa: CASSGTGAEQYF
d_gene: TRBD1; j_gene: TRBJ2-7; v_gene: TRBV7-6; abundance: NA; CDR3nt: TGTGCCAGCAGCCCCTTCTTCGGCAGGGGGCAGAGCGAGCAGTACTTC; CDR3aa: CASSPFFGRGQSEQYF
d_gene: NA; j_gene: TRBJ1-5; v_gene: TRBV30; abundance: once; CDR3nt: TGTGCCTGGAGCCCAAGTGGGGGGCATCAGCCCCAGCATTTT; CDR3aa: CAWSPSGGHQPQHF
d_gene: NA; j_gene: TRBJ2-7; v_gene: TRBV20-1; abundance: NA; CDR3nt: TGCAGTGCTAGAGAAGTCCTCTATCAATCCTACGAGCAGTACTTC; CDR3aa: CSAREVLYQSYEQYF
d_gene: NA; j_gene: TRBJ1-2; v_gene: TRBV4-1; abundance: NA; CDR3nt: TGCGCCAGCAGCCAAGGGACCAGCTATGGCTACACCTTC; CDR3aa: CASSQGTSYGYTF
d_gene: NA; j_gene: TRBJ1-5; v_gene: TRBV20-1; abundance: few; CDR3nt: TGCAGTGCTAGAGACCCCTTCACAGGACGCAGGTATCAGCCCCAGCATTTT; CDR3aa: CSARDPFTGRRYQPQHF
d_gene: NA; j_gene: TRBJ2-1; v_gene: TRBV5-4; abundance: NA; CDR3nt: TGTGCCAGCAGCTTACCCTCCCGCGACGATCAACAGTTCTTC; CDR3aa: CASSLPSRDDQQFF
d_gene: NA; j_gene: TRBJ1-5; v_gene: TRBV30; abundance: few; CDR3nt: TGTGCCTGGTGTCTGGGGGCCAATCAGCCCCAGCATTTT; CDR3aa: CAWCLGANQPQHF
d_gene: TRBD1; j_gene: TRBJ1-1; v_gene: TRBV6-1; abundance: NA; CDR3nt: TGTGCCAGCAGGGAAGCCGGGACAGGGGGCGGCACTGAAGCTTTCTTT; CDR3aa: CASREAGTGGGTEAFF
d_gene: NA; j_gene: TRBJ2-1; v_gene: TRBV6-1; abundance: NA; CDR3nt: TGTGCCAGCAGGCCAGGTCCCAATGAGCAGTTCTTC; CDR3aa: CASRPGPNEQFF
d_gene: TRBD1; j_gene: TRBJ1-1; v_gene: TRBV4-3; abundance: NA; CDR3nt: TGCGCCAGCAGCCGCGACAGGGGATCGAAGACTGAAGCTTTCTTT; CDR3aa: CASSRDRGSKTEAFF
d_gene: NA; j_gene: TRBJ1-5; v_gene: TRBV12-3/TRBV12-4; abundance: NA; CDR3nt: TGTGCCAGCAGTTTAAGCGGGGCATTGCCCCAGCATTTT; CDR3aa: CASSLSGALPQHF
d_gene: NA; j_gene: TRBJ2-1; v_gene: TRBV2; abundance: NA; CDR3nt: TGTGCCAGCAAGGTACAGCCCGCCCTCGACAATGAGCAGTTCTTC; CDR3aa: CASKVQPALDNEQFF
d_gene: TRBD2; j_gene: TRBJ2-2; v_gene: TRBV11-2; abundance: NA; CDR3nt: TGTGCCAGCAGCTCCGCTTACCCGACTAGCGGGGGGGCCGGGAACACCGGGGAGCTGTTTTTT; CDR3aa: CASSSAYPTSGGAGNTGELFF
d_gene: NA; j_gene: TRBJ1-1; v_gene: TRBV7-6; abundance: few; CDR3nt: TGTGCCAGCAGCCCAGAGGTGGGGCAGTACGCTGAAGCTTTCTTT; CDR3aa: CASSPEVGQYAEAFF
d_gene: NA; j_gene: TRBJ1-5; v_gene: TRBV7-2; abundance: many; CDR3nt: TGTGCCAGCAGCTTAGACAGGGCTAGTCAGCCCCAGCATTTT; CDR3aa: CASSLDRASQPQHF
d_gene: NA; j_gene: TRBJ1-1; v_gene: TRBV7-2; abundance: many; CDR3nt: TGTGCCAGCAGTTATGCCCCGAACACTGAAGCTTTCTTT; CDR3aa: CASSYAPNTEAFF
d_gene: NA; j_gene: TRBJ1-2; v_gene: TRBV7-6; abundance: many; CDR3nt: TGTGCCAGCAGCTTAGGGGACCTCTATGGCTACACCTTC; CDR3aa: CASSLGDLYGYTF
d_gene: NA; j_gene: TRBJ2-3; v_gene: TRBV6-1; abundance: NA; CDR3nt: TGTGCCAGCATTCCAAGGCGACAGTTGGGCACAGATACGCAGTATTTT; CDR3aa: CASIPRRQLGTDTQYF
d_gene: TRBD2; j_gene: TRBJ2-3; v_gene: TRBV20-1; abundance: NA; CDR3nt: TGCAGTGCTAGAGATTCTCTAGCGGGGATCACAGATGCGCAGTATTTT; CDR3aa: CSARDSLAGITDAQYF
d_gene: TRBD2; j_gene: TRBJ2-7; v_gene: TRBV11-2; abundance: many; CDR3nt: TGTGCCAGCAGCCCTTCGGGACTAGCGGGGGGGCCGAGCTTCTACGAGCAGTACTTC; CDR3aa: CASSPSGLAGGPSFYEQYF
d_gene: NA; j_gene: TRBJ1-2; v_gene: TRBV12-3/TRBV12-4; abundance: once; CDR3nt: TGTGCCAGCAGAAAGACCGGGACACTGAATTACACCTTC; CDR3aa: CASRKTGTLNYTF
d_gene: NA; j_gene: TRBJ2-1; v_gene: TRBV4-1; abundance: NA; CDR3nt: TGCGCCAGCAGCACGGCCGGCCCTTACAATGAGCAGTTCTTC; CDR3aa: CASSTAGPYNEQFF
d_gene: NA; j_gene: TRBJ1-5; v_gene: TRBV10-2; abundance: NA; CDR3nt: TGCGCCAGCCGAGGGGGTTTCAATCAGCCCCAGCATTTT; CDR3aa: CASRGGFNQPQHF
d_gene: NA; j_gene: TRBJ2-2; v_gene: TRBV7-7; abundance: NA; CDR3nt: TGTGCCAGCAGATTGGGCCGGAGCGGCGGTGAGCTGTTTTTT; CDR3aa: CASRLGRSGGELFF
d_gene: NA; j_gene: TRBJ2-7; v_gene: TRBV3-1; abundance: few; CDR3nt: TGTGCCAGCAGCCAAGATCCCGCGGGGTTCTACGAGCAGTACTTC; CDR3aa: CASSQDPAGFYEQYF
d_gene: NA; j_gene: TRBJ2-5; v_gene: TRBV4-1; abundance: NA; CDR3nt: TGTGCCAGCAGCCAAGATGCTGGGCAAGAGACCCAGTACTTC; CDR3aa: CASSQDAGQETQYF
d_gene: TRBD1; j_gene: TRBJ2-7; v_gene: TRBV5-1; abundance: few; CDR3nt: TGCGCCAGCAGTCGGACAGGGACCGAGCAGTACTTC; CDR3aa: CASSRTGTEQYF
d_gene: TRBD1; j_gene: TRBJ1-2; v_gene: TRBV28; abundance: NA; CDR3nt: TGTGCCAGCCAGGGACAGCACTATGGCTACACCTTC; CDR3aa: CASQGQHYGYTF
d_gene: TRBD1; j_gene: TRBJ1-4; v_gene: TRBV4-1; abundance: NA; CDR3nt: TGCGCCAGCAGCCCGCGGGACAGGGGACTTAGTAATGAAAAACTGTTTTTT; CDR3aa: CASSPRDRGLSNEKLFF
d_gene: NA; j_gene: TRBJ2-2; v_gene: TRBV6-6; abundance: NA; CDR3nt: TGTGCCAGCAGTCCCGACAGAGCTAACACCGGGGAGCTGTTTTTT; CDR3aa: CASSPDRANTGELFF
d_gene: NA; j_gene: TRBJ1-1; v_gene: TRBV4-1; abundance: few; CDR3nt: TGCGCCAGCAGCCAAGAAGGTCGGGGTCGAGGCACTGAAGCTTTCTTT; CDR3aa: CASSQEGRGRGTEAFF
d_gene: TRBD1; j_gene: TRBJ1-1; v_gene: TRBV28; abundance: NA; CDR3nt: TGTGCCAGCAGTATACCGGGACAGGGAAACACTGAAGCTTTCTTT; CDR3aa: CASSIPGQGNTEAFF
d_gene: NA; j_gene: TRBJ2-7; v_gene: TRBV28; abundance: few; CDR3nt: TGTGCCAGCAGTTTACTCCTCGGGGGGCAAGGAGGCGAGCAGTACTTC; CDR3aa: CASSLLLGGQGGEQYF
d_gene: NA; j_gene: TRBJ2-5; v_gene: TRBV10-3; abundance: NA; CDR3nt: TGTGCCATCAGTGAGTCGGAGGGGCCTTTAGGGGAGACCCAGTACTTC; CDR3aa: CAISESEGPLGETQYF
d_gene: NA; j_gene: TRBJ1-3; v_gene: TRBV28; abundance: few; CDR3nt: TGTGCCAGCAGTTTGGGAGGGCCCGGCTCTGGAAACACCATATATTTT; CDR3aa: CASSLGGPGSGNTIYF
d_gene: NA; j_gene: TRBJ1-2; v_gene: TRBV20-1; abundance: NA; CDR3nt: TGCAGTGCTACCACAGGAAAGGGGGGCTACACCTTC; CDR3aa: CSATTGKGGYTF
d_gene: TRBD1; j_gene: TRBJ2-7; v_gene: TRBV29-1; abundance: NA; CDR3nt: TGCAGCGTCGCGAGGACAGGGGCCTACGAGCAGTACTTC; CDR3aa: CSVARTGAYEQYF
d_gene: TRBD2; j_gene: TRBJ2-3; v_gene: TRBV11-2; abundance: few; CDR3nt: TGTGCCAGCAGCTTAGTACTAGCGGGGGGGGTCACAGATACGCAGTATTTT; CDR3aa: CASSLVLAGGVTDTQYF